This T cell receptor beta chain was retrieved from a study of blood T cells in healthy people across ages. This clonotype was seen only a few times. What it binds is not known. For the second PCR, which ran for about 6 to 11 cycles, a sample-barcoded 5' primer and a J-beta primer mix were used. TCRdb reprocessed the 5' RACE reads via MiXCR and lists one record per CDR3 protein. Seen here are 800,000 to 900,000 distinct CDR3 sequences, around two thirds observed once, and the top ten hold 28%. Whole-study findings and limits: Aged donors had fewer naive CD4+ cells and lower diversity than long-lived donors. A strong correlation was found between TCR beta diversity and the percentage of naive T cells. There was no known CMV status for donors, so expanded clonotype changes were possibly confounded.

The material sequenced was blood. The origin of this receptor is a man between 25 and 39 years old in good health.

DNA of the CDR3: TGTGCCAGCAGCCTAGCGGGGGCCCGTAGCACAGATACGCAGTATTTT. Amino acids: CASSLAGARSTDTQYF. The V call is TRBV6-1, the J call TRBJ2-3, with 10 positions matching TRBD2. Germline V gene sequence: CDR1 MNHNS, CDR2 SASEGT. The V gene end was trimmed by 6 bases and the J gene end by 0 bases; junction bases not matched to a gene: 6. CDR3 length equals 16 residues.